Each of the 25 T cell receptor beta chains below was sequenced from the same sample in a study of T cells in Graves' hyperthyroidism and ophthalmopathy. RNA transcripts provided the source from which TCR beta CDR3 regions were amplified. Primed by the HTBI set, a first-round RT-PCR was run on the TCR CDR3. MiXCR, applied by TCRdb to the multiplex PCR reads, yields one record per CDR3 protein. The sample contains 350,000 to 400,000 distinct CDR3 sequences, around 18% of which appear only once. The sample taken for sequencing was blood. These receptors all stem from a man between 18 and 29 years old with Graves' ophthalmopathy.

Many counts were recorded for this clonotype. CDR3 sequence (DNA): TGTGCCAGCAGATCTCCGGGACAGGAGAACACTGAAGCTTTCTTT. As protein: CASRSPGQENTEAFF. V usage is TRBV6-1 and J usage is TRBJ1-1; 8 nucleotides match TRBD1. The CDR3 spans 15 residues. Per germline, CDR1 MNHNS and CDR2 SASEGT. J was trimmed by 1 base and V by 6 bases; bases with no gene match: 7.

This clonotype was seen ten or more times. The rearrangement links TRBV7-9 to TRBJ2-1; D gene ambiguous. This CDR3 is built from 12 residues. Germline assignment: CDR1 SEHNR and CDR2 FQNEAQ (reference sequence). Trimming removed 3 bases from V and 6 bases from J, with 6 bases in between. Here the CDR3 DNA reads TGTGCCAGCAGCTTTCTCCTCAATGAGCAGTTCTTC. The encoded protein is CASSFLLNEQFF.

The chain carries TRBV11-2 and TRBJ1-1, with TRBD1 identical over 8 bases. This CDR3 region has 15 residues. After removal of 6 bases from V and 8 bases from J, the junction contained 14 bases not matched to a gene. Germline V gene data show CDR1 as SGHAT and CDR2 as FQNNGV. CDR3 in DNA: TGTGCCAGCAGTACAGGACAGGGTTGGGGCGGGGAAGCTTTCTTT. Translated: CASSTGQGWGGEAFF.

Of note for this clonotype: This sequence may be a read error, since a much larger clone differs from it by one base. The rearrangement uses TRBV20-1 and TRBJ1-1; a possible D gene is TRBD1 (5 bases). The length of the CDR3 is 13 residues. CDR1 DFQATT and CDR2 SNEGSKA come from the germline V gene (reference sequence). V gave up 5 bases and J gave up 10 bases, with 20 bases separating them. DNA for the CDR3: TGCAGTGCTGCCCCCAGGACAAGCCCTGGAGCTTTCTTT. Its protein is CSAAPRTSPGAFF.

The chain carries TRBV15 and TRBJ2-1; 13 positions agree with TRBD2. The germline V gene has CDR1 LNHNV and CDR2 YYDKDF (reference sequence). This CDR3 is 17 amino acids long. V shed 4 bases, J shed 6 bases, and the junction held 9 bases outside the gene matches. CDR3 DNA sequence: TGTGCCACCAGCAAAGGACTAGCGGGGGTCCTCGCCAATGAGCAGTTCTTC. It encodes CATSKGLAGVLANEQFF.

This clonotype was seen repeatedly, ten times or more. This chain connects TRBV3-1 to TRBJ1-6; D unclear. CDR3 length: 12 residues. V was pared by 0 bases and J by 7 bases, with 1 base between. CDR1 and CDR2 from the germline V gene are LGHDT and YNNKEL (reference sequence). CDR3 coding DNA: TGTGCCAGCAGCCAAGAGAATTCACCCCTCCACTTT. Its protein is CASSQENSPLHF.

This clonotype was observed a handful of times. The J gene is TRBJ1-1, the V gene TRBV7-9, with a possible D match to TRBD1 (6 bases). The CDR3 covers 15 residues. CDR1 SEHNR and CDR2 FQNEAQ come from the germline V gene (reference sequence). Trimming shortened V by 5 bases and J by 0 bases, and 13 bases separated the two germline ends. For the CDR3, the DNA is TGTGCCAGCAGCGGCTCGGGACACCTGAACACTGAAGCTTTCTTT. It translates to CASSGSGHLNTEAFF.

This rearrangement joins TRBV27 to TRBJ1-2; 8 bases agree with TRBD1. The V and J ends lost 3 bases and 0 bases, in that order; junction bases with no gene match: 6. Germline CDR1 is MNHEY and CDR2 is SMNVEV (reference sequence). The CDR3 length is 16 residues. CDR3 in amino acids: CASSFTGQGPNYGYTF. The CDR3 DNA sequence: TGTGCCAGCAGTTTCACTGGACAGGGCCCTAACTATGGCTACACCTTC.

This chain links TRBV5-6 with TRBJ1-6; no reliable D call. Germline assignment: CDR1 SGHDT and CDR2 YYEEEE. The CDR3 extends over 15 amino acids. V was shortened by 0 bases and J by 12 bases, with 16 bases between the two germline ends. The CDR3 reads CASSLAGVLSGPLHF. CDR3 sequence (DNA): TGTGCCAGCAGCTTGGCCGGAGTCTTGAGTGGACCCCTCCACTTT.

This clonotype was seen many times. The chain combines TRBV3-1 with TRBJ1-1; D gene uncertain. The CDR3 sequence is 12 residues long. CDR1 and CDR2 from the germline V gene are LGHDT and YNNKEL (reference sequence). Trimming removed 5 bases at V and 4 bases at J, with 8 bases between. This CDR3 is CASSTRGTEAFF. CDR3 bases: TGTGCCAGCAGCACCCGGGGCACTGAAGCTTTCTTT.

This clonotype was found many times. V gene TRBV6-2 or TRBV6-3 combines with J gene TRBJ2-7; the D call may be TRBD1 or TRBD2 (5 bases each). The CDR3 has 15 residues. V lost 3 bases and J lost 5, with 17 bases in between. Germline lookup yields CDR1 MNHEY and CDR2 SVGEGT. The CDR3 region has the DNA TGTGCCAGCAGTTATTCCCCAAGGGGAGTCGACGAGCAGTACTTC. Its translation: CASSYSPRGVDEQYF.

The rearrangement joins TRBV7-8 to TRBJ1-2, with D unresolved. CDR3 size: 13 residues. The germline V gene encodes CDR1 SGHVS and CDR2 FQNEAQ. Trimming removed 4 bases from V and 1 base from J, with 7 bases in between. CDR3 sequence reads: CASSSGLNYGYTF. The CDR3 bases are TGTGCCAGCAGCTCAGGACTTAACTATGGCTACACCTTC.

In DNA, the CDR3 is TGTGCGGCCAGCAGTGGAGGCAGGGCAGCTTTCTTT. Its translation: CAASSGGRAAFF. This chain connects TRBV2 to TRBJ1-1; perhaps TRBD1 as D (5 bases). The germline V gene has CDR1 SNHLY and CDR2 FYNNEI. This CDR3 has 12 amino acids.

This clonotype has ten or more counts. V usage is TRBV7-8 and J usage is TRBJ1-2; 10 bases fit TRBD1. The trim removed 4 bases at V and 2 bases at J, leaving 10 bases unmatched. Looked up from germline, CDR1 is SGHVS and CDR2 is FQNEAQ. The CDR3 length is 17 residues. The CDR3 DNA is TGTGCCAGCAGCTCACTCGACAGGGGGCTTCCGAACTATGGCTACACCTTC. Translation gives CASSSLDRGLPNYGYTF.

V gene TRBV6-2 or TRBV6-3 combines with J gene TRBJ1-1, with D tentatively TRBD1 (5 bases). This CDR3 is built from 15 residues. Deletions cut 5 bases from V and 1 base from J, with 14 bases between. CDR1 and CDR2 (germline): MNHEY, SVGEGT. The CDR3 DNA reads TGTGCCAGCAGTGGCTGGGGGGGGGGGAACACTGAAGCTTTCTTT. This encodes CASSGWGGGNTEAFF.

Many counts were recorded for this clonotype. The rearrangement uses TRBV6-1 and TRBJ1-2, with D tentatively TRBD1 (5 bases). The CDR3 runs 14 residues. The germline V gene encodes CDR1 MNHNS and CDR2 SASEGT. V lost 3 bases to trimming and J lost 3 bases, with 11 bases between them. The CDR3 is CASSDWGGDYGYTF. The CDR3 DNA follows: TGTGCCAGCAGTGATTGGGGGGGGGACTATGGCTACACCTTC.

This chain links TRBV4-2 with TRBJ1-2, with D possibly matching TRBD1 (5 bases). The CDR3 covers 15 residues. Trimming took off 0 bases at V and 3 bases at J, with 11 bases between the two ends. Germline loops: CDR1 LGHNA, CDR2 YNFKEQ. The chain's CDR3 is CASSQDRGQDYGYTF. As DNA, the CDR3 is TGTGCCAGCAGCCAAGATCGGGGCCAGGACTATGGCTACACCTTC.

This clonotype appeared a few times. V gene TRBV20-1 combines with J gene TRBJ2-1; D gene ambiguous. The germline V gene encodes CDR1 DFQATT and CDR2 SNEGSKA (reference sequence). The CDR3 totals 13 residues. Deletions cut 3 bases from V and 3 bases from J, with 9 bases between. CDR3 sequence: CSASFPRYNEQFF. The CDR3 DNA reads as TGCAGTGCTAGTTTTCCCCGCTACAATGAGCAGTTCTTC.

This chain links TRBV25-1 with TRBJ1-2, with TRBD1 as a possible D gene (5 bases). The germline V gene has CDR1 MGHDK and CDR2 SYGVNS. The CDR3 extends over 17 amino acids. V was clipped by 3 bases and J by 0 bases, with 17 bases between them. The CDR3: CASSDTSGTEANYGYTF. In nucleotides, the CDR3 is TGTGCCAGCAGTGATACCTCCGGGACTGAAGCTAACTATGGCTACACCTTC.

The CDR3 region is CSASRGGGNEKLFF. CDR3 sequence (DNA): TGCAGTGCATCCCGGGGGGGGGGTAATGAAAAACTGTTTTTT. This rearrangement joins TRBV20-1 to TRBJ1-4; the D gene is possibly TRBD1 (5 bases). The CDR3 consists of 14 residues. V lost 6 bases, J lost 4 bases, and 15 bases lay in between. The germline V gene encodes CDR1 DFQATT and CDR2 SNEGSKA (reference sequence).

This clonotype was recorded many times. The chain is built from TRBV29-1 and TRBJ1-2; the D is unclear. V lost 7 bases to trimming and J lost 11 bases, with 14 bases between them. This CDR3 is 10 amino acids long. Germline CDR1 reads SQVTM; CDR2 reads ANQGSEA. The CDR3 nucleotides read TGCAGCGCACGAAGTGGGGATTACACCTTC. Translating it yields CSARSGDYTF.

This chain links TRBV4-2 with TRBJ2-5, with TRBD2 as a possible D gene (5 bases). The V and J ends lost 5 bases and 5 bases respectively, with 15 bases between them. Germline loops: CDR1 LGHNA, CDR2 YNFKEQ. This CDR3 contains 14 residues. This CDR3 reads CASSSAGAGETQYF. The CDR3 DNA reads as TGTGCCAGCAGCTCGGCGGGCGCTGGGGAGACCCAGTACTTC.

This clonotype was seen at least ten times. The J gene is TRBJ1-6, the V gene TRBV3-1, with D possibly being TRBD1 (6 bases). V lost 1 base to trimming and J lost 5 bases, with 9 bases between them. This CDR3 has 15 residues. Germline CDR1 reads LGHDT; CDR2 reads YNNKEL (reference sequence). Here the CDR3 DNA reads TGTGCCAGCAGCCAAGTCGCAGGGGATAATTCACCCCTCCACTTT. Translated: CASSQVAGDNSPLHF.

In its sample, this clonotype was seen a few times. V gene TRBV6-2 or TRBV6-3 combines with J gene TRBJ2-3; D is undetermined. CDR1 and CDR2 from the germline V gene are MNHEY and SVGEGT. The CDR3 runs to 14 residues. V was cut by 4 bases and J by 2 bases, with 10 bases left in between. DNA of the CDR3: TGTGCCAGCAGTTCCCGGGTTAACACAGATACGCAGTATTTT. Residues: CASSSRVNTDTQYF.

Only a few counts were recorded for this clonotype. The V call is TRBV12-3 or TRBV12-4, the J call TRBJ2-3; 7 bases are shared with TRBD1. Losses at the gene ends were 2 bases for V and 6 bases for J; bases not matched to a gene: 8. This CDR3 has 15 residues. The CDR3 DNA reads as TGTGCCAGCAGTTTATCCCGGACAGGAACGGATACGCAGTATTTT. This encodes CASSLSRTGTDTQYF.